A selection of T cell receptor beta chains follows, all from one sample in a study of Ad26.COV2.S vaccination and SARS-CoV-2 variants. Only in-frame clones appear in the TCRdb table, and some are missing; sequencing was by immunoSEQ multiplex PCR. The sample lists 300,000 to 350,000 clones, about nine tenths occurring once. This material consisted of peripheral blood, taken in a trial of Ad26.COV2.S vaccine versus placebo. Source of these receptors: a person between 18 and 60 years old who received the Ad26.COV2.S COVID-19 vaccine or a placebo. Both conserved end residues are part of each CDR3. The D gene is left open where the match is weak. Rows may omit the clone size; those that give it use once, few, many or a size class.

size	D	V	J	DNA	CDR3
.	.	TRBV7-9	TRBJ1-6	TGTGCCAGCAGCTTAGGGCAAGGAGGGCCACCCCTCCACTTT	CASSLGQGGPPLHF
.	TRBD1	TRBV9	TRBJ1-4	TGTGCCAGCAGCGTAGCCGGAGGGGGCGGTGAAAAACTGTTTTTT	CASSVAGGGGEKLFF
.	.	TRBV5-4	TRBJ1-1	TGTGCCAGCAGCTTGGTGCGGGGACCAGGGGCTGAAGCTTTCTTT	CASSLVRGPGAEAFF
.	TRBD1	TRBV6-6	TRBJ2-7	TGTGCCAGCAGTCGATCGGGACAGGGGACCCTACACGAGCAGTACTTC	CASSRSGQGTLHEQYF
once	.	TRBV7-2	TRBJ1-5	TGTGCCAGCAGCTTAGAAGGGCTGAGCAATCAGCCCCAGCATTTT	CASSLEGLSNQPQHF
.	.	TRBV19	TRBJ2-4	TGTGCCAGTAGCCCGGGCCTAGCCAAAAACATTCAGTACTTC	CASSPGLAKNIQYF
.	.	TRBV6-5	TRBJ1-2	TGTGCCAGCGTGGGGGATACAGGGCTCGATGGCTACACCTTC	CASVGDTGLDGYTF
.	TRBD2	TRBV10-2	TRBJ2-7	TGCGCCAGCAGTGAGTCCATCGACGGGACTAGTCCCTACGAGCAGTACTTC	CASSESIDGTSPYEQYF
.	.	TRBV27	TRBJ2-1	TGTGCCAGCAGTTTAAGTCGGGGCAAAGGGGAGCAGTTCTTC	CASSLSRGKGEQFF
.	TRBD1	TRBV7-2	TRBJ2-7	TGTGCCAGCAGCTTAGACAGGGGAACCTACGAGCAGTACTTC	CASSLDRGTYEQYF
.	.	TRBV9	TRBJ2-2	TGTGCCAGCAGCCCCTTTGTAGCCGGGAACACCGGGGAGCTGTTTTTT	CASSPFVAGNTGELFF
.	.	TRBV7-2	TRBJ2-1	TGTGCCAGCAGCTTAGGATCGCATGAGCAGTTCTTC	CASSLGSHEQFF
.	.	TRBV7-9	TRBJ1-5	TGTGCCAGCAGCCGCTCGGGAGACACGTGGCCCCAGCATTTT	CASSRSGDTWPQHF
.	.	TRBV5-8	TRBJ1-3	TGTGCCAGCAGCTTGCAGGGTTCCGGAAACACCATATATTTT	CASSLQGSGNTIYF
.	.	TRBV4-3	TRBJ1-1	TGCGCCAGCAGCCAAGACCGGACAGAGAACACTGAAGCTTTCTTT	CASSQDRTENTEAFF
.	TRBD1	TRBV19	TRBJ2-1	TGTGCCAGTAGATTGACTGGAACAGGGGGATACAATGAGCAGTTCTTC	CASRLTGTGGYNEQFF
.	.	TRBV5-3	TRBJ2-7	TGTGCCAGAAGCTTACCGGGACACAAAAGCTCCTACGAGCAGTACTTC	CARSLPGHKSSYEQYF
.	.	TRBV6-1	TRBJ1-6	TGTGCCAGCAGTGAGCTACAGAGACTCTATAATTCACCCCTCCACTTT	CASSELQRLYNSPLHF
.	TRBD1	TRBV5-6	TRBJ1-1	TGTGCCAGCAGCGAACAGGGGATCATGAACACTGAAGCTTTCTTT	CASSEQGIMNTEAFF
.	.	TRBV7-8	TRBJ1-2	TGTGCCAGCAGCTTATTTGCGTCCCCGCTAAGGGGCTACACCTTC	CASSLFASPLRGYTF
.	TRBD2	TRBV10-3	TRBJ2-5	TGTGCCATCAGTGACTCTGATCTAGCGGGGGGCAGGAAGACCCAGTACTTC	CAISDSDLAGGRKTQYF
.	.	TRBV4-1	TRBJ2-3	TGCGCCAGCAGCCAGATGGGGACCACAGATACGCAGTATTTT	CASSQMGTTDTQYF
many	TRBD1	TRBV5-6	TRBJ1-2	TGTGCCAGCAGCCCTAGGACAGGGACTCTAGGCTACACCTTC	CASSPRTGTLGYTF
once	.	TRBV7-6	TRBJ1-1	TGTGCCAGCAGCTTAGATGGGGGTCAGGCAAATGAAGCTTTCTTT	CASSLDGGQANEAFF
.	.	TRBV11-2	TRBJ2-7	TGTGCCAGCACCCTGACGGACCCTAGGAACGAGCAGTACTTC	CASTLTDPRNEQYF
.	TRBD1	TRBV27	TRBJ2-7	TGTGCCAGCAGAACCGGGACAGGGCCCTACGAGCAGTACTTC	CASRTGTGPYEQYF
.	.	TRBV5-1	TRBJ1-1	TGCGCCAGCAGCACGGCCTATGAAGCTTTCTTT	CASSTAYEAFF
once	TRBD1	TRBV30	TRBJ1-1	TGTGCCTGGAGTGCTACGACAGGGTTTTACACTGAAGCTTTCTTT	CAWSATTGFYTEAFF
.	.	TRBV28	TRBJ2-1	TGTGCCAGCAGTTTATCCTCCAGGGGCTACAATGAGCAGTTCTTC	CASSLSSRGYNEQFF
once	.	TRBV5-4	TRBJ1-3	TGTGCCAGCAGCCACGCGAGGGGGGGGGCGCCTCGGGACACCATATATTTT	CASSHARGGAPRDTIYF
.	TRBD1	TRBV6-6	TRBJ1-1	TGTGCCAGCAGTAATACAGGGGGCAGGACCCCCACTGAAGCTTTCTTT	CASSNTGGRTPTEAFF